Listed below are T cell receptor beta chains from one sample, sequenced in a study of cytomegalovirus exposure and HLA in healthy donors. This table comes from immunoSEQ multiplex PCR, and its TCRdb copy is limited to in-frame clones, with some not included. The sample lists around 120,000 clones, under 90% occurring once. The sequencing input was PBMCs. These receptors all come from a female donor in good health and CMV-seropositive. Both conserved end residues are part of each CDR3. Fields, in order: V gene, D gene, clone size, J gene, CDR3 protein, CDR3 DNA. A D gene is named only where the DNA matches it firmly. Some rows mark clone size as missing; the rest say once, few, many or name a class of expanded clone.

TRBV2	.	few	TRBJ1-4	CASSGRGSSTTNEKLFF	TGTGCCAGCAGTGGGAGGGGCAGCTCCACAACTAATGAAAAACTGTTTTTT
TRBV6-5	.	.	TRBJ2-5	CASSYSGLTYQETQYF	TGTGCCAGCAGTTACTCGGGACTTACGTACCAAGAGACCCAGTACTTC
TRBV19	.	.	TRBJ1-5	CASRLQGVADQPQHF	TGTGCCAGTAGGCTACAGGGAGTAGCCGATCAGCCCCAGCATTTT
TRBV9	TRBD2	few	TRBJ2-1	CASSTSGGADEQFF	TGTGCCAGCAGCACCAGCGGGGGGGCCGATGAGCAGTTCTTC
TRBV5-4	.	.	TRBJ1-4	CASSSGQINEKLFF	TGTGCCAGCAGCTCTGGACAGATTAATGAAAAACTGTTTTTT
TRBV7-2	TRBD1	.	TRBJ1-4	CASSLGGQGNEKLFF	TGTGCCAGCAGCCTGGGGGGACAGGGAAATGAAAAACTGTTTTTT
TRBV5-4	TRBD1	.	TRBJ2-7	CASSPRAGTGGEQYF	TGTGCCAGCAGCCCCCGGGCCGGGACAGGGGGCGAGCAGTACTTC
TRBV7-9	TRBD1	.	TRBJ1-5	CASSLDPGGGQPQHF	TGTGCCAGCAGCTTAGATCCAGGGGGCGGTCAGCCCCAGCATTTT
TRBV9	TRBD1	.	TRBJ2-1	CASSALGTGPFDEQFF	TGTGCCAGCAGCGCACTAGGGACAGGGCCTTTCGATGAGCAGTTCTTC
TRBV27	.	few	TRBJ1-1	CASSLAGMGTEAFF	TGTGCCAGCAGTTTAGCAGGGATGGGTACTGAAGCTTTCTTT
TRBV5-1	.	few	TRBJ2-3	CASSFRDTDTQYF	TGCGCCAGCAGCTTCAGGGATACAGATACGCAGTATTTT
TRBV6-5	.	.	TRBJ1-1	CASSLTRNTEAFF	TGTGCCAGCAGTTTGACACGTAACACTGAAGCTTTCTTT
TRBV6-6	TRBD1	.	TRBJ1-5	CASSYSGTGGNQPQHF	TGTGCCAGCAGTTACTCCGGGACAGGGGGCAATCAGCCCCAGCATTTT
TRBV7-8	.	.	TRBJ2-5	CASSLGLEETQYF	TGTGCCAGCAGCTTAGGGCTGGAAGAGACCCAGTACTTC
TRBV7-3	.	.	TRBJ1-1	CASSSQGEAFF	TGTGCCAGCAGCTCCCAGGGGGAAGCTTTCTTT
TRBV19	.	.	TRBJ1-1	CASSIGSVTEAFF	TGTGCCAGTAGTATTGGCAGTGTGACTGAAGCTTTCTTT
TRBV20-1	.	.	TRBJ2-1	CSARGAGEQFF	TGCAGTGCTAGAGGGGCGGGTGAGCAGTTCTTC
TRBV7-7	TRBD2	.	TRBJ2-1	CASSQGLAGSEQFF	TGTGCCAGCAGCCAAGGACTAGCGGGGAGTGAGCAGTTCTTC
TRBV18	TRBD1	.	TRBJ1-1	CASSPPGAGTVNTEAFF	TGTGCCAGCTCACCACCTGGAGCCGGGACAGTGAACACTGAAGCTTTCTTT
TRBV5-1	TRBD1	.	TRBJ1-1	CASSPGTAFFGTEAFF	TGCGCCAGCAGCCCCGGGACAGCCTTCTTCGGAACTGAAGCTTTCTTT
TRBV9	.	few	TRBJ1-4	CASSGGHTNLEKLFF	TGTGCCAGCAGCGGGGGACATACGAATCTGGAAAAACTGTTTTTT
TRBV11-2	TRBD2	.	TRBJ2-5	CASSLGLAGEETQYF	TGTGCCAGCAGCCTGGGACTAGCGGGGGAAGAGACCCAGTACTTC
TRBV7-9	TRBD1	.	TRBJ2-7	CASSLGDREKNEQYF	TGTGCCAGCAGCTTAGGGGACAGGGAGAAAAACGAGCAGTACTTC
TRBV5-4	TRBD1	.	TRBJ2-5	CASSKTGGPQETQYF	TGTGCCAGCAGCAAGACAGGGGGGCCTCAAGAGACCCAGTACTTC
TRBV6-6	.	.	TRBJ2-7	CASSYLSRTYEQYF	TGTGCCAGCAGTTACTTGTCCAGAACCTACGAGCAGTACTTC
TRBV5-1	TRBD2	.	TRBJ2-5	CASSLEASGPLGTQYF	TGCGCCAGCAGCTTGGAGGCTAGCGGGCCTCTAGGGACCCAGTACTTC
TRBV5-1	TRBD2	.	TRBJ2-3	CASSLGARGRADTQYF	TGCGCCAGCAGCTTGGGGGCGCGAGGGAGGGCAGATACGCAGTATTTT
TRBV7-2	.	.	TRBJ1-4	CASSLVAATNEKLFF	TGTGCCAGCAGCTTAGTGGCAGCAACTAATGAAAAACTGTTTTTT
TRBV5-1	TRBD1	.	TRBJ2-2	CASSPGQAFTGELFF	TGCGCCAGCAGCCCGGGACAGGCGTTTACCGGGGAGCTGTTTTTT
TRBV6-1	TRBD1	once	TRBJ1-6	CASSTDRDHSSPLHF	TGTGCCAGCAGCACAGACAGGGACCATAGCTCACCCCTCCACTTT
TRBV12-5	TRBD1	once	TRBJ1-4	CASGFSPGTGNEKLFF	TGTGCTAGTGGTTTTTCCCCAGGGACAGGGAATGAAAAACTGTTTTTT
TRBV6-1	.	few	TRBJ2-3	CAAFLPSTDTQYF	TGTGCAGCCTTTCTCCCTAGCACAGATACGCAGTATTTT
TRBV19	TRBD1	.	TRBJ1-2	CASSFRTGASNYGYTF	TGTGCCAGTAGTTTCCGGACAGGGGCTTCTAACTATGGCTACACCTTC
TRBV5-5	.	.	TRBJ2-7	CASSLVRSVLGEQYF	TGTGCCAGCAGCTTGGTAAGGTCTGTTCTAGGCGAGCAGTACTTC
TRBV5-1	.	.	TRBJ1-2	CASSRREGTGSSYTF	TGCGCCAGCAGCAGAAGGGAGGGGACCGGTTCTAGCTACACCTTC
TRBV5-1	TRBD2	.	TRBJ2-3	CASSLQRGRTDTQYF	TGCGCCAGCAGCTTGCAGCGGGGCCGCACAGATACGCAGTATTTT
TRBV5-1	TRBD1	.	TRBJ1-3	CASSFGWDSPSGNTIYF	TGCGCCAGCAGCTTTGGGTGGGACAGTCCCTCTGGAAACACCATATATTTT
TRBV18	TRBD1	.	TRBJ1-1	CASSTGTGQSEAFF	TGTGCCAGCTCAACCGGGACAGGGCAGTCTGAAGCTTTCTTT
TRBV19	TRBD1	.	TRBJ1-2	CASSIVPALGQGGGGYTF	TGTGCCAGTAGTATAGTCCCAGCCCTCGGACAGGGAGGAGGGGGCTACACCTTC
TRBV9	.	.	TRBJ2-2	CASSGGLNTGELFF	TGTGCCAGCAGCGGGGGGCTCAACACCGGGGAGCTGTTTTTT
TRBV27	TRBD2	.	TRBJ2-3	CASSPRRRGATDTQYF	TGTGCCAGCAGCCCCCGGCGGCGGGGGGCCACAGATACGCAGTATTTT
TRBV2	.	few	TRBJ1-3	CAYPPPGGGNTIYF	TGTGCCTATCCCCCCCCAGGAGGTGGAAACACCATATATTTT
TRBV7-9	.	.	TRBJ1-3	CASSPTFSRGSSGNTIYF	TGTGCCAGCAGCCCAACCTTCTCCCGGGGGAGCTCTGGAAACACCATATATTTT
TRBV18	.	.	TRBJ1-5	CASSPPLGGGGNQPQHF	TGTGCCAGCTCACCACCGTTAGGGGGAGGGGGCAATCAGCCCCAGCATTTT
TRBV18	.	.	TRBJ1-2	CASSSQNRQDGYTF	TGTGCCAGCTCATCTCAGAATCGACAGGATGGCTACACCTTC
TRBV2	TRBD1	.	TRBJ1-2	CATNPTGFDGYTF	TGTGCCACCAACCCGACAGGGTTCGACGGCTACACCTTC
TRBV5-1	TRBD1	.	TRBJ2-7	CASSLLGGYAYEQYF	TGCGCCAGCAGCTTGTTAGGGGGCTATGCCTACGAGCAGTACTTC
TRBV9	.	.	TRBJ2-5	CASSVVASLETQYF	TGTGCCAGCAGCGTAGTAGCTAGTCTGGAGACCCAGTACTTC
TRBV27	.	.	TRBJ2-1	CASRLGQGTIEQFF	TGTGCCAGCCGGTTAGGGCAGGGGACAATTGAGCAGTTCTTC
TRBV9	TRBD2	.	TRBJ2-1	CASSVASGGYNEQFF	TGTGCCAGCAGCGTAGCGAGCGGGGGGTACAATGAGCAGTTCTTC